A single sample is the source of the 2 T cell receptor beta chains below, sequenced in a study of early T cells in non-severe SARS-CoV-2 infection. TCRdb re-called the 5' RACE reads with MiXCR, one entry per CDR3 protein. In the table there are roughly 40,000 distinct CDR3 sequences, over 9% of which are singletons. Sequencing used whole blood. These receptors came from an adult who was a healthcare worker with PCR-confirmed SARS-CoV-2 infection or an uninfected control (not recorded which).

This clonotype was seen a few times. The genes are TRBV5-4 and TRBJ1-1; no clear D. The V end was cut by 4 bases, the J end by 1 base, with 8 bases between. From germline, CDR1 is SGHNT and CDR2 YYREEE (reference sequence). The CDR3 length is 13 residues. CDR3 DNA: TGTGCCAGCAGCCGGGATGGGAACACTGAAGCTTTCTTT. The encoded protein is CASSRDGNTEAFF. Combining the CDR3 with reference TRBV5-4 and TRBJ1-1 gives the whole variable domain ETGVTQSPTHLIKTRGQQVTLRCSSQSGHNTVSWYQQALGQGPQFIFQYYREEENGRGNFPPRFSGLQFPNYSSELNVNALELDDSALYLCASSRDGNTEAFFGQGTRLTVV.

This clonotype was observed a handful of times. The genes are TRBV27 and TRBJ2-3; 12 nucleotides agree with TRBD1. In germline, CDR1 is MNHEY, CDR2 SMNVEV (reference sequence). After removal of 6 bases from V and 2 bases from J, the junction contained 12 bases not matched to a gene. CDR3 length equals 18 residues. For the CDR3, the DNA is TGTGCCAGCAGCCTCGGGACAGGGGGCGAGACCTCCACAGATACGCAGTATTTT. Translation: CASSLGTGGETSTDTQYF.